This TCR beta chain was profiled in a study of T cell responses to AZD1222 COVID-19 vaccine. In the study overall: Second doses at about 4 or about 12 weeks were pooled. Study-wide points: Mostly white British, mostly female donors; authors suggested clonal diversity may be underestimated. Per reports, nearly half of all spike-specific TCRs target regions that are unmutated in variants. Sampling that yielded the repertoires occurred only after the peak T cell response.

As for this clone: The antigen is undetermined.

Libraries were prepared by immunoSEQ multiplex PCR; TCRdb keeps only in-frame clonotypes and omits some of them. The sample lists some 120,000 clones; approximately 84% were seen once. The CDR3 extends over 12 amino acids. CDR1 SNHLY and CDR2 FYNNEI come from the germline V gene. V was trimmed by 7 bases and J by 3 bases, leaving 9 bases between them. The chain uses TRBV2 and TRBJ1-1; D uncertain. The clonotype comes from an adult in good health. Sequenced material: peripheral blood, taken on day 0 of AZD1222 vaccination. This chain's CDR3 is CASIEDYTEAFF. CDR3 nucleotide sequence: TGTGCCAGCATCGAGGACTACACTGAAGCTTTCTTT.